Following are 4 T cell receptor beta chains from one sample sequenced in a study of naive and memory T cell subsets. Alpha and beta constant region primers primed reverse transcription for blood and skin samples. A single record per CDR3 protein comes from TCRdb applying MiXCR to the 5' RACE reads. In the table there are 20,000 to 25,000 distinct CDR3 sequences, over 3.5% of which are singletons. RNA was extracted from roughly 2.5 ml of whole blood of healthy adults. These receptors all stem from a male donor in good health.

This clonotype came up many times. The CDR3 DNA follows: TGCAGCGGCACAAACAGATCAGCCACAGATACGCAGTATTTT. Translation: CSGTNRSATDTQYF. V gene TRBV29-1 combines with J gene TRBJ2-3, with D unresolved. This CDR3 is 14 amino acids long. V was pared by 7 bases and J by 2 bases, with 16 bases between. Per the germline V gene, CDR1 is SQVTM and CDR2 is ANQGSEA.

At least ten counts were recorded for this clonotype. The rearrangement links TRBV10-2 to TRBJ2-1, with D maybe TRBD2 (5 bases). Trimming shortened V by 5 bases and J by 0 bases, and 14 bases separated the two germline ends. Germline V gene sequence: CDR1 WSHSY, CDR2 SAAADI. The CDR3 is made up of 16 amino acids. The CDR3 DNA sequence: TGCGCCAGCAGTCTCTCGCTTGAGGGCTCCTACAATGAGCAGTTCTTC. Translating it yields CASSLSLEGSYNEQFF.

This clonotype was recorded at least ten times. This chain links TRBV11-2 with TRBJ2-3, with 11 nucleotides matching TRBD2. The CDR3 contains 16 residues. After removal of 5 bases from V and 5 bases from J, the junction contained 9 bases not matched to a gene. The V gene's germline CDR1 is SGHAT and CDR2 FQNNGV. CDR3 sequence reads: CASSHPLAGEIDTQYF. The DNA of the CDR3 is TGTGCCAGCAGCCATCCACTAGCGGGGGAAATAGATACGCAGTATTTT.

This clonotype was seen at least ten times. The CDR3 reads CSVLGGSYNEQFF. The CDR3 coding sequence is TGCAGCGTGCTAGGAGGCTCCTACAATGAGCAGTTCTTC. The chain has TRBV29-1 and TRBJ2-1, with D possibly being TRBD2 (5 bases). The ends were cut back, 6 bases at V and 0 bases at J, with 9 bases in the middle. In germline, CDR1 is SQVTM, CDR2 ANQGSEA. CDR3 length: 13 residues.